The 27 T cell receptor beta chains in this list originate from one sample, sequenced in a study of monozygotic twins with inflammatory bowel disease. TCRdb reanalyzed the 5' RACE reads and collapses them to one entry per CDR3 protein, without DNA. The table for this sample gives about 380,000 distinct CDR3 sequences. The sample taken for sequencing was blood. The origin of the receptors is a human donor with ulcerative colitis or Crohn's disease, or a healthy co-twin of an affected twin (not recorded which).

The chain uses TRBV5-1 and TRBJ1-4. CDR3 length: 15 residues. Germline V CDR1 and CDR2: SGHRS, YFSETQ. The CDR3 region is CASSFQAATNEKLFF.

This rearrangement joins TRBV3-1 to TRBJ2-4; TCRdb indicates TRBD1, and absent DNA this call remains unverified. The CDR3 is 15 residues long. Germline CDR1 reads LGHDT; CDR2 reads YNNKEL (reference sequence). The CDR3 is CASSQAGGPKNIQYF.

The chain joins TRBV15 to TRBJ1-1. The CDR3 is made up of 16 amino acids. Germline V gives CDR1 LNHNV, CDR2 YYDKDF (reference sequence). The CDR3: CATSRSPGLLNTEAFF.

The rearrangement joins TRBV20-1 to TRBJ2-2. The CDR3 loop spans 15 amino acids. The V gene's germline CDR1 is DFQATT and CDR2 SNEGSKA (reference sequence). Here the CDR3 reads CSARADGANTGELFF.

The gene calls are TRBV15 and TRBJ2-7. Germline V gene lookup returns CDR1 LNHNV and CDR2 YYDKDF (reference sequence). The CDR3 is 14 residues long. The CDR3 loop reads CATSRDQSSYEQYF.

The V gene is TRBV3-1, the J gene TRBJ2-1; the TRBD2 assignment by TCRdb is unverifiable without DNA. This CDR3 comprises 16 residues. CDR1 is LGHDT, CDR2 YNNKEL, per germline (reference sequence). The CDR3 sequence: CASSLTGTSGGREQFF.

This rearrangement joins TRBV5-1 to TRBJ1-5; as DNA is missing, the TRBD1 call by TCRdb cannot be tested. The CDR3 is 14 amino acids. The germline gives CDR1 SGHRS, CDR2 YFSETQ. The CDR3 sequence: CASSPGDSNQPQHF.

V gene TRBV24-1 combines with J gene TRBJ1-1; TCRdb's D gene call, TRBD1, goes unchecked for lack of DNA. The V gene's germline CDR1 is KGHDR and CDR2 SFDVKD. The CDR3 is 14 amino acids. The CDR3 is CATSDSRQVGEAFF.

This sequence joins TRBV11-3 and TRBJ2-2. The CDR3 consists of 14 residues. Looked up from germline, CDR1 is SGHNT and CDR2 is YENEEA. The CDR3 here is CASSLAVGHGELFF.

Here the CDR3 reads CATSRNGETGANVLTF. This chain connects TRBV24-1 to TRBJ2-6. Germline V gives CDR1 KGHDR, CDR2 SFDVKD. CDR3 size: 16 residues.

The rearrangement links TRBV7-6 to TRBJ2-1; there is no DNA to check the TCRdb D call of TRBD1. This CDR3 has 14 residues. CDR1 is SGHVS, CDR2 FNYEAQ, per germline. CDR3 sequence: CASSRRDRDNEQFF.

The V gene is TRBV27, the J gene TRBJ1-2. The CDR3 is 13 residues long. The germline V gene has CDR1 MNHEY and CDR2 SMNVEV (reference sequence). CDR3 loop: CASSTHLLGGYTF.

This chain uses TRBV4-2 with TRBJ2-1; TCRdb's D call, TRBD2, is unchecked because there is no DNA. There are 15 residues in the CDR3. Germline V gives CDR1 LGHNA, CDR2 YNFKEQ. CDR3 amino acids: CASSPQERGYNEQFF.

V gene TRBV12-5 combines with J gene TRBJ1-6; checking the TCRdb D call of TRBD1 is not possible without DNA. CDR1 and CDR2 from the germline V gene are LGHNT and FRNRAP. This CDR3 has 14 residues. This chain's CDR3 is CASALQGDNSPLHF.

This rearrangement joins TRBV10-3 to TRBJ2-1; TCRdb outputs TRBD1, but without DNA this stays unchecked. CDR3 length: 16 amino acids. Germline V gene lookup returns CDR1 ENHRY and CDR2 SYGVKD. CDR3 amino acids: CAIAIQGVGSYNEQFF.

The chain carries TRBV11-2 and TRBJ2-1; the D gene TCRdb calls, TRBD2, cannot be checked with no DNA. The CDR3 length is 15 residues. The germline V gene encodes CDR1 SGHAT and CDR2 FQNNGV. This chain's CDR3 is CASSQGTSGGLVQFF.

V and J are TRBV20-1 and TRBJ1-2. The length of the CDR3 is 11 residues. Per the germline V gene, CDR1 is DFQATT and CDR2 is SNEGSKA (reference sequence). Here the CDR3 reads CSASKEPGYTF.

This chain joins TRBV6-5 and TRBJ1-1; the TCRdb call, TRBD1, lacks DNA for checking. Germline assignment: CDR1 MNHEY and CDR2 SVGAGI. The CDR3 is made up of 15 amino acids. Here the CDR3 reads CASSYSYVAPPEAFF.

The V gene is TRBV9, the J gene TRBJ2-1. CDR3 size: 17 residues. Germline V gene sequence: CDR1 SGDLS, CDR2 YYNGEE. Here the CDR3 reads CASSATDLGGSYNEQFF.

The CDR3 here is CSARDPRIQETQYF. The V call is TRBV20-1, the J call TRBJ2-5. In germline, CDR1 is DFQATT, CDR2 SNEGSKA (reference sequence). This CDR3 region has 14 residues.

This chain uses TRBV5-6 with TRBJ2-1; no DNA is available, so the TRBD1 call from TCRdb remains unchecked. The CDR3 loop spans 13 amino acids. Germline V lookup: CDR1 SGHDT, CDR2 YYEEEE. The CDR3 reads CASSLGGAGEQFF.

The chain has TRBV6-6 and TRBJ1-4; TCRdb designates TRBD1, a call that cannot be tested without DNA. This CDR3 spans 11 amino acids. Germline CDR1 and CDR2: MNHNY and SVGAGI (reference sequence). The chain's CDR3 is CASTVGTELFF.

The V call is TRBV5-7, the J call TRBJ2-1. TRBV5-7 is reported as an ORF; its role is uncertain. The CDR3 spans 13 residues. CDR3 residues: CASSSPYYNEQFF.

The chain joins TRBV7-9 to TRBJ2-3. CDR3 size: 16 residues. Germline-derived CDR1 and CDR2 are SEHNR and FQNEAQ (reference sequence). The CDR3 spells CASSLVIGIFGDTQYF.

This chain links TRBV12-3 or TRBV12-4 with TRBJ2-1; TCRdb returns TRBD2, unconfirmable since there is no DNA. This CDR3 contains 16 residues. This CDR3 is CASSALLAGDYNEQFF.

The rearrangement uses TRBV29-1 and TRBJ2-4; there is no DNA to check the TCRdb D call of TRBD1. The CDR3 runs to 13 residues. Germline-derived CDR1 and CDR2 are SQVTM and ANQGSEA. CDR3: CSGLLRAKNIQYF.

The CDR3 sequence: CASSSWTGPDTQYF. V and J are TRBV5-1 and TRBJ2-3; TCRdb's assignment of TRBD1 cannot be checked, as there is no DNA. The CDR3 totals 14 residues. Germline V gene sequence: CDR1 SGHRS, CDR2 YFSETQ.